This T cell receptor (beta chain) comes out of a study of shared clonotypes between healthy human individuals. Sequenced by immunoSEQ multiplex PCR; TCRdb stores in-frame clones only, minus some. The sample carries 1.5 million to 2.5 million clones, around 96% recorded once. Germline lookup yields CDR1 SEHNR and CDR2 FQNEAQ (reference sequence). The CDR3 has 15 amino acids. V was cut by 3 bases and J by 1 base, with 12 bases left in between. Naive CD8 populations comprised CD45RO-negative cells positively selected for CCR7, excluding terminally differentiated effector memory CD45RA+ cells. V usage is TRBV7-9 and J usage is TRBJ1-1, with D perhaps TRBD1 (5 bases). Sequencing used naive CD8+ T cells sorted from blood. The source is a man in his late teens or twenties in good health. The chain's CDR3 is CASSLGDGQNTEAFF. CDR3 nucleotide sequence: TGTGCCAGCAGCTTGGGGGACGGGCAGAACACTGAAGCTTTCTTT.